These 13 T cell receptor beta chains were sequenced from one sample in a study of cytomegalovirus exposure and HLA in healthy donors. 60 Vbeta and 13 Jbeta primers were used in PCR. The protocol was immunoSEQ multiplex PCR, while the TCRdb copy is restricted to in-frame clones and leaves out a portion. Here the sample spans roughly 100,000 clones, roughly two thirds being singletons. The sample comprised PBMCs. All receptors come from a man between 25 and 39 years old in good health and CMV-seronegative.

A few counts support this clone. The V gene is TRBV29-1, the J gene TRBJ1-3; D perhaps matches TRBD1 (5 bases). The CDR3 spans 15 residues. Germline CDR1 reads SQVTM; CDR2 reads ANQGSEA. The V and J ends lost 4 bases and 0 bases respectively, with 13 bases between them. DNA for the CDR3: TGCAGCGTTGCTCCTAGCGGGACCTCTGGAAACACCATATATTTT. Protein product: CSVAPSGTSGNTIYF.

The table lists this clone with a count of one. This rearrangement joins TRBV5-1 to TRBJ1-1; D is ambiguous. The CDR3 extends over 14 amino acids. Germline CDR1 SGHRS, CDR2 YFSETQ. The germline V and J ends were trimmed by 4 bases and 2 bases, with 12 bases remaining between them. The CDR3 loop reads CASSRSVSNTEAFF. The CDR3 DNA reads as TGCGCCAGCAGCCGCTCTGTTAGTAACACTGAAGCTTTCTTT.

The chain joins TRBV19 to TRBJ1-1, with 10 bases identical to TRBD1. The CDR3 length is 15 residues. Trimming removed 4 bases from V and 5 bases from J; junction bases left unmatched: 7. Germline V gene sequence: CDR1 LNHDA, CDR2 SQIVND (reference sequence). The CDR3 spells CASSRRQGAKTEAFF. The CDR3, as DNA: TGTGCCAGTAGTAGAAGACAGGGGGCGAAGACTGAAGCTTTCTTT.

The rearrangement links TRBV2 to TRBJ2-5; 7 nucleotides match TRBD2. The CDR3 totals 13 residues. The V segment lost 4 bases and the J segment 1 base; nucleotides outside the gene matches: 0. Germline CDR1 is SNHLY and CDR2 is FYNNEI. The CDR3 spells CASSGTSQETQYF. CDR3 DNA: TGTGCCAGCAGTGGGACTAGCCAAGAGACCCAGTACTTC.

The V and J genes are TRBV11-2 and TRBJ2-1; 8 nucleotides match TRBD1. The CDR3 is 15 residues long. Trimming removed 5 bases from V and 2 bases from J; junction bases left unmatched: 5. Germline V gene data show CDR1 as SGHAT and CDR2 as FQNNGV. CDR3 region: CASSPRTGTYNEQFF. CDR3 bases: TGTGCCAGCAGCCCGCGGACAGGGACCTACAATGAGCAGTTCTTC.

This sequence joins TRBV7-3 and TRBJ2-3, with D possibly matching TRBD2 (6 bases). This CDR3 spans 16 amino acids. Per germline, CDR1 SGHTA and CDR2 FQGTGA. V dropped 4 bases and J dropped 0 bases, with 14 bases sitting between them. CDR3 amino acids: CASSSGTGLSTDTQYF. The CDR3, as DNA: TGTGCCAGCAGCTCCGGGACTGGGTTAAGCACAGATACGCAGTATTTT.

The CDR3 reads CASRGAMNTEAFF. CDR3 nucleotides: TGTGCCAGCAGGGGGGCGATGAACACTGAAGCTTTCTTT. The rearrangement links TRBV5-4 to TRBJ1-1, with D maybe TRBD1 (6 bases). Deletions cut 5 bases from V and 0 bases from J, with 8 bases between. The germline CDR1 and CDR2 sequences are SGHNT and YYREEE (reference sequence). This CDR3 is built from 13 residues.

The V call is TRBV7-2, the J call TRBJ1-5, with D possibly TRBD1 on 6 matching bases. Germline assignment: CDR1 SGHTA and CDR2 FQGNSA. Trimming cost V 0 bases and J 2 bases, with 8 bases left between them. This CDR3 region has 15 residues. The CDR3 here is CASSLAAGGNQPQHF. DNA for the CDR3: TGTGCCAGCAGCTTAGCGGCAGGGGGCAATCAGCCCCAGCATTTT.

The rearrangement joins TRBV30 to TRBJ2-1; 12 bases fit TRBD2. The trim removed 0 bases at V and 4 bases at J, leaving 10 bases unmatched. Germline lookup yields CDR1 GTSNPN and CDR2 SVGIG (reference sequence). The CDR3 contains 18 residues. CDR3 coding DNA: TGTGCCTGGAGTGTAGGGCTAGCGGGAGGGAAGATATACAATGAGCAGTTCTTC. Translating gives CAWSVGLAGGKIYNEQFF. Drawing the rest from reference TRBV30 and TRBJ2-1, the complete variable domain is SQTIHQWPATLVQPVGSPLSLECTVEGTSNPNLYWYRQAAGRGLQLLFYSVGIGQISSEVPQNLSASRPQDRQFILSSKKLLLSDSGFYLCAWSVGLAGGKIYNEQFFGPGTRLTVL.

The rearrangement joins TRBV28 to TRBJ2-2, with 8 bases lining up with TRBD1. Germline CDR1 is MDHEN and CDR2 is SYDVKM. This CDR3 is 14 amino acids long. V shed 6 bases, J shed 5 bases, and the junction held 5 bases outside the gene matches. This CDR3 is CASSTGGRTGELFF. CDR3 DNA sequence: TGTGCCAGCAGCACAGGGGGACGGACCGGGGAGCTGTTTTTT. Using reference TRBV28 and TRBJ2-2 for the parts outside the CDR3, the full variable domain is DVKVTQSSRYLVKRTGEKVFLECVQDMDHENMFWYRQDPGLGLRLIYFSYDVKMKEKGDIPEGYSVSREKKERFSLILESASTNQTSMYLCASSTGGRTGELFFGEGSRLTVL.

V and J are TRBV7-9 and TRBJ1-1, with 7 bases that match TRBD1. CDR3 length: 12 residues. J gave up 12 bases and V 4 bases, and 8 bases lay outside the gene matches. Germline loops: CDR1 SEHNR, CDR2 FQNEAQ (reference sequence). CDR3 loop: CASSYKDRVSFF. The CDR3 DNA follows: TGTGCCAGCAGCTACAAAGACAGGGTGTCTTTCTTT.

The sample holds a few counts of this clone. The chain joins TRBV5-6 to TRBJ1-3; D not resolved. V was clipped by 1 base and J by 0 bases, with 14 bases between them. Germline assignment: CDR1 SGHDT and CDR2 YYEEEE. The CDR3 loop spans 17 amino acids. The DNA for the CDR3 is TGTGCCAGCAGCTTGTTGAGGGAAGGGAGCTCTGGAAACACCATATATTTT. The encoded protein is CASSLLREGSSGNTIYF.

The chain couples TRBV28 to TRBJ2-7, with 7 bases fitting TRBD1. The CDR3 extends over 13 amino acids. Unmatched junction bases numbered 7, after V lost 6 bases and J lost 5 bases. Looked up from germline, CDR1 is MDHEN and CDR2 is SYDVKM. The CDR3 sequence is CASRKTGMNEQYF. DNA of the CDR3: TGTGCCAGCAGGAAGACAGGGATGAACGAGCAGTACTTC.